This TCR beta chain was sequenced during a study of T cells in women clearing cervical HPV infection. Study-wide background: Cases: HPV16-related CIN3 or worse on histology, 2 invasive cancers. Whole-study findings and limits: Cases carried less TRBV6-7 than controls: about 0.1% versus 0.15%. CIN3+ cases had significantly higher TCR repertoire richness than controls, but evenness did not differ.

About this clone: The antigen remains unidentified. The read halts 3 residues ahead of the CDR3 end, with the missing end drawn from the germline J gene.

Profiling relied on immunoSEQ multiplex PCR, and the TCRdb table lists in-frame clones only, not all of them. The table for this sample gives tens of thousands of clones. The CDR3 contains 13 residues. Trimming pared 6 bases from V and 0 bases from J, leaving 6 bases between. The chain carries TRBV12-3 or TRBV12-4 and TRBJ1-5, with D unresolved. Input material: blood buffy coat. The TCR sequence derives from a woman aged 18 to 69 with a cervical HPV16 infection that either progressed to CIN3+ or cleared (not recorded which). The sequenced part of the CDR3 DNA is TGTGCCAGCAGCCTTAATAGCAATCAGCCC. Its protein product is CASSLNSNQP. The full CDR3 protein reads CASSLNSNQPQHF.